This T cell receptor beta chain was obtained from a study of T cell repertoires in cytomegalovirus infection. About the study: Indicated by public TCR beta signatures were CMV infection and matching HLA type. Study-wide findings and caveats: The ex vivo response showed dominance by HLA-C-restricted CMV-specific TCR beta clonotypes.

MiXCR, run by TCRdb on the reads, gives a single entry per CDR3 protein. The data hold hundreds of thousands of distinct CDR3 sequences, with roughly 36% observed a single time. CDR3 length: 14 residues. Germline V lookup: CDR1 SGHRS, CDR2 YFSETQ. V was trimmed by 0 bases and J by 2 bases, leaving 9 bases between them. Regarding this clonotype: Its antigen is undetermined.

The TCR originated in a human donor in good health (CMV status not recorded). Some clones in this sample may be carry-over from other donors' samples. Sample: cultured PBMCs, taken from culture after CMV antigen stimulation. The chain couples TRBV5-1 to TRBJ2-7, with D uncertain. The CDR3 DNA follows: TGCGCCAGCAGCTTGGGGGCCAGTACCTACGAGCAGTACTTC. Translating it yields CASSLGASTYEQYF. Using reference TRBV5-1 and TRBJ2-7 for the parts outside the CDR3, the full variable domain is KAGVTQTPRYLIKTRGQQVTLSCSPISGHRSVSWYQQTPGQGLQFLFEYFSETQRNKGNFPGRFSGRQFSNSRSEMNVSTLELGDSALYLCASSLGASTYEQYFGPGTRLTVT.